The 15 T cell receptor beta chains reported below all come from one sample, sequenced in a study of T-cell reconstitution after alpha-beta-depleted transplantation in children. TCRbeta library construction was performed incorporating unique molecular identifiers. TCRdb re-analysed the PCR reads in MiXCR, keeping a single row per CDR3 protein. The sample yields about 300,000 distinct CDR3 sequences, roughly a tenth seen once. Here the sequenced sample was PBMCs, taken before TCRalphabeta/CD19-depleted stem cell transplant. These TCRs come from a boy younger than two with acute myeloid leukemia, due to receive a stem cell transplant.

A word on this clonotype: A much larger clone lies one base from this, so it may be a read error. This CDR3 fails to terminate in the conserved phenylalanine or tryptophan, so it likely reflects a read error. The rearrangement joins TRBV5-1 to TRBJ1-5, with TRBD1 matching 8 bases. V gave up 4 bases and J gave up 1 base; unmatched junction bases: 4. Germline CDR1 reads SGHRS; CDR2 reads YFSETQ. CDR3 length equals 15 residues. The CDR3 DNA follows: TGCGCCAGCAGCCCGACAGGGGTAAGCAATCAGCCCCAGCATTCT. It codes for CASSPTGVSNQPQHS.

At least ten counts were recorded for this clonotype. The V gene is TRBV10-3, the J gene TRBJ2-1; TRBD2 aligns across 13 bases. This CDR3 comprises 13 residues. V was pared by 8 bases and J by 7 bases, with 2 bases of the junction left unmatched. Germline V gene lookup returns CDR1 ENHRY and CDR2 SYGVKD. The CDR3 DNA reads as TGTGCCATCGGACTAGCGGGGGTAAATGAGCAGTTCTTC. It encodes CAIGLAGVNEQFF.

Note on this clonotype: A read error may be the cause here, since a much bigger clone is one base away. The CDR3 reads CATSDTGTGGIGEEYF. The CDR3 region has the DNA TGTGCCACCAGTGACACCGGGACAGGGGGCATTGGAGAGGAGTACTTC. V gene TRBV24-1 combines with J gene TRBJ2-7; 12 nucleotides align to TRBD1. J was trimmed by 11 bases and V by 4 bases; bases with no gene match: 14. The germline CDR1 and CDR2 sequences are KGHDR and SFDVKD. The CDR3 runs to 16 residues.

This clonotype appeared many times. The chain couples TRBV7-9 to TRBJ1-1, with TRBD1 as a possible D gene (6 bases). Germline values: CDR1 SEHNR, CDR2 FQNEAQ (reference sequence). This CDR3 has 14 amino acids. V was clipped by 3 bases and J by 1 base, with 9 bases between them. The CDR3 region has the DNA TGTGCCAGCAGCTTCAGGGGTGAGAACACTGAAGCTTTCTTT. Its translation is CASSFRGENTEAFF.

In this sample, this clonotype turned up many times. This chain links TRBV9 with TRBJ1-2, with a possible D match to TRBD1 (5 bases). V lost 0 bases and J lost 6, with 15 bases in between. There are 15 residues in the CDR3. Germline V gene sequence: CDR1 SGDLS, CDR2 YYNGEE. The CDR3 is CASSVGGTGPDGYTF. In DNA, the CDR3 is TGTGCCAGCAGCGTAGGAGGGACGGGGCCAGATGGCTACACCTTC. The full variable domain, in which reference TRBV9 and TRBJ1-2 provide the parts outside the CDR3, is DSGVTQTPKHLITATGQRVTLRCSPRSGDLSVYWYQQSLDQGLQFLIQYYNGEERAKGNILERFSAQQFPDLHSELNLSSLELGDSALYFCASSVGGTGPDGYTFGSGTRLTVV.

This rearrangement joins TRBV29-1 to TRBJ2-1; a possible D gene is TRBD2 (6 bases). CDR1 and CDR2 from the germline V gene are SQVTM and ANQGSEA. CDR3 size: 14 residues. The V and J ends lost 7 bases and 0 bases respectively, with 13 bases between them. This CDR3 reads CSAYSGRSYNEQFF. CDR3 sequence (DNA): TGCAGCGCCTATAGCGGCCGCTCCTACAATGAGCAGTTCTTC.

This clonotype was detected a few times. The CDR3 reads CASSLAPHPPYNEQFF. As DNA, the CDR3 is TGTGCCAGCAGCTTAGCGCCTCACCCGCCATACAATGAGCAGTTCTTC. The rearrangement joins TRBV7-8 to TRBJ2-1, with D uncertain. CDR3 length: 16 amino acids. V was shortened by 0 bases and J by 4 bases, with 13 bases between the two germline ends. The germline gives CDR1 SGHVS, CDR2 FQNEAQ.

This clonotype appeared a few times. In DNA form, the CDR3 reads TGTGCCAGTAGTGGTGCTTATGAAAAACTGTTTTTT. It encodes CASSGAYEKLFF. V is TRBV19 and J is TRBJ1-4; D unresolved. Trimming cost V 5 bases and J 6 bases, with 7 bases left between them. The CDR3 length is 12 residues. From germline, CDR1 is LNHDA and CDR2 SQIVND (reference sequence).

CDR3 sequence reads: CASSLTLGTSFDEQFF. CDR3 bases: TGTGCCAGCAGCTTAACTTTAGGGACTAGCTTCGATGAGCAGTTCTTC. The chain combines TRBV7-3 with TRBJ2-1, with TRBD2 matching 9 bases. The J segment lost 8 bases and the V segment lost 0 bases, leaving 8 bases of the junction unmatched. CDR1 is SGHTA and CDR2 is FQGTGA in the germline V gene. The length of the CDR3 is 16 residues.

This clonotype has ten or more counts. CDR3: CASSLRWAETQYF. The CDR3, as DNA: TGCGCCAGCAGCTTGAGATGGGCAGAGACCCAGTACTTC. This rearrangement joins TRBV5-1 to TRBJ2-5; D is ambiguous. The CDR3 loop spans 13 amino acids. V dropped 1 base and J dropped 4 bases, with 8 bases sitting between them. Germline CDR1 is SGHRS and CDR2 is YFSETQ.

This clonotype was counted at least ten times. The J gene is TRBJ2-7, the V gene TRBV29-1; D is perhaps TRBD1 (6 bases). Between the trimmed V and J ends, which lost 6 bases and 3 bases, there was a span of 18 bases. The V gene's germline CDR1 is SQVTM and CDR2 ANQGSEA. The CDR3 spans 14 residues. The chain's CDR3 is CSVGSWGQGYEQYF. DNA of the CDR3: TGCAGCGTAGGCTCTTGGGGGCAGGGCTACGAGCAGTACTTC.

The chain combines TRBV7-9 with TRBJ2-3; no firm D call. This CDR3 has 15 amino acids. Trimming left V 5 bases short and J 4 bases short, with 16 bases between. Germline V gene data show CDR1 as SEHNR and CDR2 as FQNEAQ (reference sequence). The CDR3 loop is CASSPGQPGADTQYF. The CDR3 nucleotides read TGTGCCAGCAGCCCCGGGCAGCCCGGAGCAGATACGCAGTATTTT.

This clonotype was seen once. A much larger clone sits a single nucleotide away, making a read error possible. The V gene is TRBV6-1, the J gene TRBJ2-2; weak D call: TRBD2 (6 bases). This CDR3 comprises 14 residues. The germline V gene has CDR1 MNHNS and CDR2 SASEGT. CDR3 amino acids: CASNPGTYTGDLFF. The CDR3 nucleotides are TGTGCCAGCAACCCCGGGACTTACACCGGGGACCTGTTTTTT.

This clonotype was recorded at least ten times. The CDR3 nucleotides are TGCAGCGTGGATGGGGGGGACTACGAGCAGTACTTC. It encodes CSVDGGDYEQYF. The chain is built from TRBV29-1 and TRBJ2-7; 7 nucleotides line up with TRBD2. Per the germline V gene, CDR1 is SQVTM and CDR2 is ANQGSEA. The CDR3 extends over 12 amino acids. With 6 bases clipped from V and 3 bases from J, the junction kept 5 bases outside the gene matches.

In this sample, this clonotype turned up a few times. The chain employs TRBV2 and TRBJ1-1, with TRBD1 as a possible D gene (6 bases). Per the germline V gene, CDR1 is SNHLY and CDR2 is FYNNEI. CDR3 size: 17 residues. The V end lost 6 bases, the J end lost 2 bases, and 22 bases lay between the germline ends. CDR3 nucleotide sequence: TGTGCCAGCAGGCGGCTTTTTTTGACAGGAAAAAACACTGAAGCTTTCTTT. This translates into CASRRLFLTGKNTEAFF.